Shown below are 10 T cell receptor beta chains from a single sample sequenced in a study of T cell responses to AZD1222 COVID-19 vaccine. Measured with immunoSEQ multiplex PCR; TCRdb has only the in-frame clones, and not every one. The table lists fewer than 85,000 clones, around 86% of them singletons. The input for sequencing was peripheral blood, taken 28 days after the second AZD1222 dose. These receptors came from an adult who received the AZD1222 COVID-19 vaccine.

CDR3 nucleotides: TGTGCCAGCAGCCAAGAAATTGCCAGGGGGGCCTACAATGAGCAGTTCTTC. This gives the protein CASSQEIARGAYNEQFF. The V call is TRBV14, the J call TRBJ2-1; D is possibly TRBD1 (7 bases). Deletions cut 0 bases from V and 2 bases from J, with 14 bases between. Per the germline V gene, CDR1 is SGHDN and CDR2 is FVKESK. The CDR3 is 17 amino acids.

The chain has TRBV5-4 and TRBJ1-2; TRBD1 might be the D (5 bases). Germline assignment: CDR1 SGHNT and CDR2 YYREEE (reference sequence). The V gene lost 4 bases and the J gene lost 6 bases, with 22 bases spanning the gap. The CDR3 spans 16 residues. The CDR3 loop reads CASSTIWARESNGYTF. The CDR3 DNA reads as TGTGCCAGCAGCACAATCTGGGCCAGGGAATCGAATGGCTACACCTTC. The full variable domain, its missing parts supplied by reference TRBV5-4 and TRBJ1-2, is ETGVTQSPTHLIKTRGQQVTLRCSSQSGHNTVSWYQQALGQGPQFIFQYYREEENGRGNFPPRFSGLQFPNYSSELNVNALELDDSALYLCASSTIWARESNGYTFGSGTRLTVV.

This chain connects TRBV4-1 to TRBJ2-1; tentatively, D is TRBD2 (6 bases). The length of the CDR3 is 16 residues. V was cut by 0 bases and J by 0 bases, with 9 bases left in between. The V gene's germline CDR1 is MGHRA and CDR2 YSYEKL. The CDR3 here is CASSQDAGSSYNEQFF. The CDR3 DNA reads TGCGCCAGCAGCCAAGATGCGGGGAGCTCCTACAATGAGCAGTTCTTC.

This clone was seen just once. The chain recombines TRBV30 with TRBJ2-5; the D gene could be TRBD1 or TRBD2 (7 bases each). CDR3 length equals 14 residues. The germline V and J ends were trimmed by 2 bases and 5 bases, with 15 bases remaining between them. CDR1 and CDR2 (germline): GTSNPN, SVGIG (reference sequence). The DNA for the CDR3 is TGTGCCTGGAGTTCAGGGGGGGGCGGTGAGACCCAGTACTTC. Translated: CAWSSGGGGETQYF.

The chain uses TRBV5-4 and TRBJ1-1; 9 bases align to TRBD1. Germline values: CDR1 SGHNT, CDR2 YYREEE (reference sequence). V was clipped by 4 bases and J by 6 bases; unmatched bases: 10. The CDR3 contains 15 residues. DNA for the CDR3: TGTGCCAGCAGCCAATCGGGACAGGGAAATCCTGAAGCTTTCTTT. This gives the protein CASSQSGQGNPEAFF.

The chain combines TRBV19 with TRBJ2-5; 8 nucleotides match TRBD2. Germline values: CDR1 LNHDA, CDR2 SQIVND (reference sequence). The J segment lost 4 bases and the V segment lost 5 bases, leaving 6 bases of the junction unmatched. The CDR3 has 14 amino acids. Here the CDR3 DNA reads TGTGCCAGTAGTGCGTCCGGACTAGCAGAGACCCAGTACTTC. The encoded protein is CASSASGLAETQYF. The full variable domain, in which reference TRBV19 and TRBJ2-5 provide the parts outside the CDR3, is DGGITQSPKYLFRKEGQNVTLSCEQNLNHDAMYWYRQDPGQGLRLIYYSQIVNDFQKGDIAEGYSVSREKKESFPLTVTSAQKNPTAFYLCASSASGLAETQYFGPGTRLLVL.

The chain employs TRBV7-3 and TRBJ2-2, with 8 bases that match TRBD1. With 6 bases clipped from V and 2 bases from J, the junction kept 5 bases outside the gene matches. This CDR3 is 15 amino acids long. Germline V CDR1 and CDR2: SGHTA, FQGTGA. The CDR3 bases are TGTGCCAGCAGGCCGACAGGGGCAAACACCGGGGAGCTGTTTTTT. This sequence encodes CASRPTGANTGELFF.

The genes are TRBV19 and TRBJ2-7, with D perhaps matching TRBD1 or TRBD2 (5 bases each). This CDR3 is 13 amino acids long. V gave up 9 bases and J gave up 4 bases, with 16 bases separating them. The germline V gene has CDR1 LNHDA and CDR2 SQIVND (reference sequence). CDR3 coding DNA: TGTGCCAGCGGGAAGCGACAGTCGTACGAGCAGTACTTC. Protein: CASGKRQSYEQYF.

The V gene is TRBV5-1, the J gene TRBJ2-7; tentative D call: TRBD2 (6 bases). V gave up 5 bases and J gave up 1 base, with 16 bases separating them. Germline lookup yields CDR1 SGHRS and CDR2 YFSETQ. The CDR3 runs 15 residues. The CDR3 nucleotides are TGCGCCAGCAGGTTTACCGGGACTGATTCCTACGAGCAGTACTTC. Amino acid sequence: CASRFTGTDSYEQYF.

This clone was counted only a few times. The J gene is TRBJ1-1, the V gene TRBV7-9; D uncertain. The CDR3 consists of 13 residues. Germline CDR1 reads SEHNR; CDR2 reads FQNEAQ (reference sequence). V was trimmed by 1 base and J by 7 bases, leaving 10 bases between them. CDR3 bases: TGTGCCAGCAGCTTAGACGGTCCGAGTGAAGCTTTCTTT. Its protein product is CASSLDGPSEAFF.